These 12 T cell receptor beta chains share one sample of origin, sequenced in a study of T cell changes during pregnancy in multiple sclerosis. Libraries were prepared by immunoSEQ multiplex PCR; TCRdb keeps only in-frame clonotypes and omits some of them. The sample holds about 80,000 clones, about 92% seen once. The material was peripheral blood, obtained before pregnancy. Receptors were obtained from a female donor with multiple sclerosis, enrolled in a pregnancy study.

This clone was observed a few times. This CDR3 is CASSAGTSAYNEQFF. In nucleotides, the CDR3 is TGTGCCAGCAGCGCCGGGACTAGCGCCTACAATGAGCAGTTCTTC. V usage is TRBV7-2 and J usage is TRBJ2-1, with 10 nucleotides matching TRBD2. The germline V gene encodes CDR1 SGHTA and CDR2 FQGNSA. V lost 5 bases to trimming and J lost 2 bases; unmatched junction nucleotides: 3. This CDR3 has 15 amino acids. The variable domain in full, completed from reference TRBV7-2 and TRBJ2-1, reads GAGVSQSPSNKVTEKGKDVELRCDPISGHTALYWYRQSLGQGLEFLIYFQGNSAPDKSGLPSDRFSAERTGGSVSTLTIQRTQQEDSAVYLCASSAGTSAYNEQFFGPGTRLTVL.

This sequence joins TRBV15 and TRBJ2-2, with TRBD1 matching over 9 bases. V shed 1 base and J 5 bases; nucleotides not matched to a gene: 5. In germline, CDR1 is LNHNV, CDR2 YYDKDF (reference sequence). The CDR3 totals 16 residues. The CDR3 sequence is CATSRAQGAPTGELFF. CDR3 bases: TGTGCCACCAGCAGAGCACAGGGGGCGCCTACCGGGGAGCTGTTTTTT.

This clone has a single count. The chain recombines TRBV19 with TRBJ2-7; maybe TRBD1 (6 bases). Germline-derived CDR1 and CDR2 are LNHDA and SQIVND (reference sequence). The CDR3 length is 17 residues. The V end lost 3 bases, the J end lost 3 bases, and 21 bases lay between the germline ends. CDR3 nucleotide sequence: TGTGCCAGTAGTATGGGCCTCCTCCGGGACACTCGCTACGAGCAGTACTTC. This encodes CASSMGLLRDTRYEQYF.

The gene calls are TRBV6-5 and TRBJ1-4; 8 bases match TRBD1. Germline CDR1 MNHEY, CDR2 SVGAGI. With V trimmed by 4 bases and J by 7 bases, 5 bases remained unmatched. The CDR3 loop spans 14 amino acids. The CDR3 DNA reads as TGTGCCAGCAGTTCAGGGGGCAGGAGTGAAAAACTGTTTTTT. It yields the protein CASSSGGRSEKLFF.

The chain is built from TRBV18 and TRBJ2-7; 8 bases fit TRBD2. Trimming at V came to 2 bases and at J to 5 bases, leaving 5 bases not matched to a gene. The CDR3 consists of 14 residues. Germline V lookup: CDR1 KGHSH, CDR2 LQKENI. The CDR3 loop is CASSPSGSPHEQYF. In nucleotides, the CDR3 is TGTGCCAGCTCACCAAGCGGGAGCCCCCACGAGCAGTACTTC. The full variable domain, its missing parts supplied by reference TRBV18 and TRBJ2-7, is NAGVMQNPRHLVRRRGQEARLRCSPMKGHSHVYWYRQLPEEGLKFMVYLQKENIIDESGMPKERFSAEFPKEGPSILRIQQVVRGDSAAYFCASSPSGSPHEQYFGPGTRLTVT.

The chain links TRBV7-9 to TRBJ1-2, with TRBD1 as a possible D gene (5 bases). Trimming took off 5 bases at V and 8 bases at J, with 24 bases between the two ends. This CDR3 is built from 16 residues. Germline CDR1 reads SEHNR; CDR2 reads FQNEAQ (reference sequence). The CDR3 bases are TGTGCCAGCAGCCCGAGGGCGGGGCCAGCTTCTTCGGGCTACACCTTC. Amino acid sequence: CASSPRAGPASSGYTF.

The chain joins TRBV7-9 to TRBJ2-3; TRBD2 aligns across 11 bases. With 5 bases clipped from V and 2 bases from J, the junction kept 6 bases outside the gene matches. The CDR3 length is 16 residues. The germline gives CDR1 SEHNR, CDR2 FQNEAQ (reference sequence). For the CDR3, the DNA is TGTGCCAGCAGCGCACTACTAGCGGGAGTCACAGATACGCAGTATTTT. Amino acids: CASSALLAGVTDTQYF.

V is TRBV28 and J is TRBJ1-1; TRBD1 matches at 7 bases. This CDR3 region has 13 residues. V dropped 5 bases and J dropped 7; count of bases not matched to a gene: 7. CDR1 is MDHEN, CDR2 SYDVKM, per germline. The CDR3 bases are TGTGCCAGCAGTAACAGGGGCTCCTATGAAGCTTTCTTT. Protein: CASSNRGSYEAFF.

CDR3 coding DNA: TGTGCCAGCAGTGTGGGACAGGTAGGGGAGACCCAGTACTTC. Protein: CASSVGQVGETQYF. V gene TRBV28 combines with J gene TRBJ2-5; 8 positions match TRBD1. CDR1 and CDR2 from the germline V gene are MDHEN and SYDVKM. Losses at the gene ends were 5 bases for V and 5 bases for J; bases not matched to a gene: 7. CDR3 size: 14 residues.

The genes are TRBV9 and TRBJ2-2, with 9 bases fitting TRBD2. Germline CDR1 is SGDLS and CDR2 is YYNGEE. V was pared by 0 bases and J by 5 bases, with 8 bases of the junction left unmatched. This CDR3 contains 17 residues. The CDR3 region is CASSVGAGGPSTGELFF. The CDR3 nucleotides read TGTGCCAGCAGCGTAGGGGCGGGAGGGCCATCGACCGGGGAGCTGTTTTTT.

The rearrangement uses TRBV6-5 and TRBJ2-7; TRBD2 might be the D (6 bases). Germline CDR1 and CDR2: MNHEY and SVGAGI. The V and J ends lost 7 bases and 7 bases respectively, with 17 bases between them. The CDR3 consists of 13 residues. Here the CDR3 DNA reads TGTGCCAGCACTCCCTTCCTCGGGGGTGAGCAGTACTTC. Its translation: CASTPFLGGEQYF.

The gene calls are TRBV19 and TRBJ1-3; D is possibly TRBD1 (5 bases). With 5 bases removed from V and 0 bases from J, the gap between germline ends came to 11 bases. The germline V gene has CDR1 LNHDA and CDR2 SQIVND (reference sequence). The CDR3 is 15 residues long. In nucleotides, the CDR3 is TGTGCCAGTAGTGGGGCCCGGACCTCTGGAAACACCATATATTTT. As protein: CASSGARTSGNTIYF.